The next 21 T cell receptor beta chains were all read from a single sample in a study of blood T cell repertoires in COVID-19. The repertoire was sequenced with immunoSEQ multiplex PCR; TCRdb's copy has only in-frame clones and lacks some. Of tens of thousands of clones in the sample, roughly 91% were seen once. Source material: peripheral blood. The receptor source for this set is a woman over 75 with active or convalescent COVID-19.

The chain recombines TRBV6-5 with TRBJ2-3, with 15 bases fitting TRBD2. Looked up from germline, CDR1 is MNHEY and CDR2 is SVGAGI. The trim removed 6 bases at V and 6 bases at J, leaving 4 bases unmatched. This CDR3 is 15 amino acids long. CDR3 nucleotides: TGTGCCAGCAGCCGGACTAGCGGGGGGGTGGATACGCAGTATTTT. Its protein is CASSRTSGGVDTQYF.

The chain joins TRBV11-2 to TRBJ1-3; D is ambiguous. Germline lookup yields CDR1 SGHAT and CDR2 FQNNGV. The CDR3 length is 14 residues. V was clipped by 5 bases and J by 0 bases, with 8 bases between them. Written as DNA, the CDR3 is TGTGCCAGCAGCCCCCTTTCCTCTGGAAACACCATATATTTT. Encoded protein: CASSPLSSGNTIYF. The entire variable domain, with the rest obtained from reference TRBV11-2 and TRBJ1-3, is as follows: EAGVAQSPRYKIIEKRQSVAFWCNPISGHATLYWYQQILGQGPKLLIQFQNNGVVDDSQLPKDRFSAERLKGVDSTLKIQPAKLEDSAVYLCASSPLSSGNTIYFGEGSWLTVV.

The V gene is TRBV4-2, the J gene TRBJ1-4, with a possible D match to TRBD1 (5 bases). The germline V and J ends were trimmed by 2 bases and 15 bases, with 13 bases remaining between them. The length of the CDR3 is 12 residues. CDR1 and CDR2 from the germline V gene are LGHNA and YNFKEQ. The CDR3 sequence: CASSQPGLGVFF. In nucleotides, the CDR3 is TGTGCCAGCAGCCAACCCGGACTAGGGGTGTTTTTT.

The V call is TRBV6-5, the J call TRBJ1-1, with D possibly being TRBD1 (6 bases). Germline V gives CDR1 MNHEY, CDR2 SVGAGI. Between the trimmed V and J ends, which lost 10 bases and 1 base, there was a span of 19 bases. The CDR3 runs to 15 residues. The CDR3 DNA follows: TGTGCCACCAGGGACCTCACAGGGTCGAACACTGAAGCTTTCTTT. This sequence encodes CATRDLTGSNTEAFF.

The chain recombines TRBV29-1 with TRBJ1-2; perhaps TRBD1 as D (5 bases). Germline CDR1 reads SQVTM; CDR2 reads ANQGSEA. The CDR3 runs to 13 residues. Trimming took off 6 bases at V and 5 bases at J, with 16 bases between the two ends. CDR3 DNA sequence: TGCAGCGTCAGACCTGGGGCAGAATATGGCTACACCTTC. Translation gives CSVRPGAEYGYTF. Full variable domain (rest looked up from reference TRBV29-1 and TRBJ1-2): SAVISQKPSRDICQRGTSLTIQCQVDSQVTMMFWYRQQPGQSLTLIATANQGSEATYESGFVIDKFPISRPNLTFSTLTVSNMSPEDSSIYLCSVRPGAEYGYTFGSGTRLTVV.

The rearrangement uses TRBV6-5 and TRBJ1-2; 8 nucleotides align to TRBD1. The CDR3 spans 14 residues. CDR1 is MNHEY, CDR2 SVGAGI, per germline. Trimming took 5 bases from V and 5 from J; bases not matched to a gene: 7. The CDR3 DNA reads TGTGCCAGCAGTAAACAGACAGGGGATTATGGCTACACCTTC. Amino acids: CASSKQTGDYGYTF.

The CDR3 nucleotides are TGTGCCAGCAGTTCCCCGGGACAGGGGTGGCGCCGTACAGATACGCAGTATTTT. The encoded protein is CASSSPGQGWRRTDTQYF. The chain carries TRBV28 and TRBJ2-3; 10 nucleotides match TRBD1. CDR1 MDHEN and CDR2 SYDVKM come from the germline V gene. The ends lost 4 bases at V and 3 bases at J; junction bases unmatched: 13. This CDR3 is 18 amino acids long.

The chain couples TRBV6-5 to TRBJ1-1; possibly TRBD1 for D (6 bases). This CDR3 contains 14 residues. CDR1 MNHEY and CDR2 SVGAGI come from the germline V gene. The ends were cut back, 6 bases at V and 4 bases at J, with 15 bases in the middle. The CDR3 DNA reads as TGTGCCAGCAGCCGGGACAATCTCGCCACTGAAGCTTTCTTT. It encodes CASSRDNLATEAFF.

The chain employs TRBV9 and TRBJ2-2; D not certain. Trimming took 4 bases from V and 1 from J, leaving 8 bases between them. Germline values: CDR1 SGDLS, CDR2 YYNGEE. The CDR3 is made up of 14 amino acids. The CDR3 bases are TGTGCCAGCAGCCAGGCTGGGAACACCGGGGAGCTGTTTTTT. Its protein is CASSQAGNTGELFF. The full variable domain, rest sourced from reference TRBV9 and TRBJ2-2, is DSGVTQTPKHLITATGQRVTLRCSPRSGDLSVYWYQQSLDQGLQFLIQYYNGEERAKGNILERFSAQQFPDLHSELNLSSLELGDSALYFCASSQAGNTGELFFGEGSRLTVL.

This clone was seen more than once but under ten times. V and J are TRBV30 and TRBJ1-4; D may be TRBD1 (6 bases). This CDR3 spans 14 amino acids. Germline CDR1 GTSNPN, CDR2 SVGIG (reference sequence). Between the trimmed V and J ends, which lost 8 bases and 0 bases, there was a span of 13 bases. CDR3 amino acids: CAVWGGSTNEKLFF. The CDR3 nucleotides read TGTGCCGTTTGGGGGGGCTCAACTAATGAAAAACTGTTTTTT.

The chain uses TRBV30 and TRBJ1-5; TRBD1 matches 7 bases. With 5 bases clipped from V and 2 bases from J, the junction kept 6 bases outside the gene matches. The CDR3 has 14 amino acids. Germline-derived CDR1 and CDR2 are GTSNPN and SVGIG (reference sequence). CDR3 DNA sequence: TGTGCCTGGTCCGGGACAGTCCGCAATCAGCCCCAGCATTTT. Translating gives CAWSGTVRNQPQHF. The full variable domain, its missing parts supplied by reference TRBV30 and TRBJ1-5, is SQTIHQWPATLVQPVGSPLSLECTVEGTSNPNLYWYRQAAGRGLQLLFYSVGIGQISSEVPQNLSASRPQDRQFILSSKKLLLSDSGFYLCAWSGTVRNQPQHFGDGTRLSIL.

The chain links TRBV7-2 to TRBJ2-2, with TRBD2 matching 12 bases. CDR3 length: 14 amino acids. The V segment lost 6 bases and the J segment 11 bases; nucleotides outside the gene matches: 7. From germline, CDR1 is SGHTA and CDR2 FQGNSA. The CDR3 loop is CASSSTSGGRELFF. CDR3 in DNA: TGTGCCAGCAGTTCGACTAGCGGGGGCAGAGAGCTGTTTTTT.

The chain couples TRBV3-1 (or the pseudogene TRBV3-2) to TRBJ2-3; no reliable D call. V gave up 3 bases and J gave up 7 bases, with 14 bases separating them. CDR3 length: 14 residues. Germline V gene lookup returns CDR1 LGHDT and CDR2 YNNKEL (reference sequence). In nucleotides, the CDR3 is TGTGCCAGCAGCCACAGAACTACGATGTATACGCAGTATTTT. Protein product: CASSHRTTMYTQYF.

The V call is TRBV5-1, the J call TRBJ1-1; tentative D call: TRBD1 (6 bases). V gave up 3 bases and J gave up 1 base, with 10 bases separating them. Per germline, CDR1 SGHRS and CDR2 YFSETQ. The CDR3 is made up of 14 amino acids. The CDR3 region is CASSSGTPNTEAFF. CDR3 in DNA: TGCGCCAGCAGCTCCGGGACACCGAACACTGAAGCTTTCTTT.

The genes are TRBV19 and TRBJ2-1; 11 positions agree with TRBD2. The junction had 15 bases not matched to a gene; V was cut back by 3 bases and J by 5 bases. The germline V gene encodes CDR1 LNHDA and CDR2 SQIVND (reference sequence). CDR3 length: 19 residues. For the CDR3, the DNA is TGTGCCAGTAGTATGTCAAGCCCTAGCGGGGGGCGGTTACACAATGAGCAGTTCTTC. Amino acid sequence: CASSMSSPSGGRLHNEQFF.

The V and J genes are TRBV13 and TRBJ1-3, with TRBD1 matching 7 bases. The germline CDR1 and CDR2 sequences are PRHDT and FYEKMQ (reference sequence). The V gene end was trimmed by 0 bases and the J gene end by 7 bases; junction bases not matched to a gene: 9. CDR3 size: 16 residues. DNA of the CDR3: TGTGCCAGCAGCTTAGGCGGTGACAGGGCAGGGAACACCATATATTTT. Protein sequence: CASSLGGDRAGNTIYF.

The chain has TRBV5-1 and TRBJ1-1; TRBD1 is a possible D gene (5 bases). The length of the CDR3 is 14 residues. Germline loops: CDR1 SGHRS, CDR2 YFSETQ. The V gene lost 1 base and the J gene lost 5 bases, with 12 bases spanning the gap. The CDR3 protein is CASSLYRGDTEAFF. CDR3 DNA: TGCGCCAGCAGCTTGTATCGGGGGGATACTGAAGCTTTCTTT.

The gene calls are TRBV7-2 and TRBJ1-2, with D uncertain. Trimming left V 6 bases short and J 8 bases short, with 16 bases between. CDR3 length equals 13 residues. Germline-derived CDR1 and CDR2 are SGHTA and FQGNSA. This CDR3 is CASSKVRREGYTF. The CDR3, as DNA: TGTGCCAGCAGTAAGGTTCGAAGGGAGGGCTACACCTTC.

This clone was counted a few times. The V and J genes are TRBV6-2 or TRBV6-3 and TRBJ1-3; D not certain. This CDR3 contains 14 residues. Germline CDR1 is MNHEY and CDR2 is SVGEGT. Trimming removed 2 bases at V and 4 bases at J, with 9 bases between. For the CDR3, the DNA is TGTGCCAGCAGTTACGGGCAGAGAGGAAACACCATATATTTT. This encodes CASSYGQRGNTIYF.

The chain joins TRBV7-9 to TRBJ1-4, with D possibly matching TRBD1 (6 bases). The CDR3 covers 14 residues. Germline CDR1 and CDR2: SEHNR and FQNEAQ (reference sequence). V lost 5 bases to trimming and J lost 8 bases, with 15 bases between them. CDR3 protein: CASSPGTLGEKLFF. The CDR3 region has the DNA TGTGCCAGCAGCCCCGGGACACTAGGCGAAAAACTGTTTTTT.

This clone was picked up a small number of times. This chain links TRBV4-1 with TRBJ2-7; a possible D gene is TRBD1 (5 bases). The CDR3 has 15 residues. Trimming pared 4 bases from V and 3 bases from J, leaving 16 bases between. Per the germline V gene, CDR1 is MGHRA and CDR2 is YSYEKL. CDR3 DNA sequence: TGCGCCAGCAGCCGCACCATCAGGGCTGTCTACGAGCAGTACTTC. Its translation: CASSRTIRAVYEQYF.